These T cell receptor beta chains were read from a single sample in a study of CD8+ T cells in alopecia areata. TCRdb's table, derived via immunoSEQ multiplex PCR, lists solely in-frame clones and lacks some. The sample includes 90,000 to 120,000 clones, around 84% of them seen just once. The sequencing here drew on CD8+ T cells sorted from blood, taken at week 24, from a patient treated with tofacitinib. The receptors were sampled from a human donor with alopecia areata. The CDR3 runs from the conserved cysteine through the conserved F or W. The D gene is left open where the match is weak. The listing skips clone size in some rows; elsewhere it reads once, few, many or a size class.

clone size	J gene	D gene	V gene	CDR3 DNA	CDR3 protein
once	TRBJ1-5	TRBD1	TRBV7-8	TGTGCCAGCAGCCTAGACAGGGGCGAACAGCCCCAGCATTTT	CASSLDRGEQPQHF
-	TRBJ1-3	TRBD1	TRBV2	TGTGCCAGCGTGGGACAGGGCCTCTCTGGAAACACCATATATTTT	CASVGQGLSGNTIYF
-	TRBJ1-5	-	TRBV7-9	TGTGCCAGCAGCTTGGGGGATCAGCCCCAGCATTTT	CASSLGDQPQHF
-	TRBJ1-1	-	TRBV7-9	TGTGCCAGCAGCTCGGAGCGGCATACTGAAGCTTTCTTT	CASSSERHTEAFF
few	TRBJ1-5	-	TRBV6-6	TGTGCCAGCACACTGTCCGCAGGCAATCAGCCCCAGCATTTT	CASTLSAGNQPQHF
-	TRBJ2-6	-	TRBV4-2	TGTGCCAGCAGCCTGGATGGGGGTTCCTCTGGGGCCAACGTCCTGACTTTC	CASSLDGGSSGANVLTF
-	TRBJ2-7	-	TRBV6-5	TGTGCCAGCAGCGCCGCGGGACAGATTAACGAGCAGTACTTC	CASSAAGQINEQYF
once	TRBJ1-2	-	TRBV7-2	TGTGCCAACGACCGGGGCATTTATGGCTACACCTTC	CANDRGIYGYTF
-	TRBJ2-3	TRBD2	TRBV7-2	TGTGCCAGCAGCTTAGGGACTAGCGGGATCACAGATACGCAGTATTTT	CASSLGTSGITDTQYF
-	TRBJ2-2	-	TRBV27	TGTGCCAGCACTAAGGGAGAGGGAACCGGGGAGCTGTTTTTT	CASTKGEGTGELFF
once	TRBJ1-1	TRBD1	TRBV15	TGTGCCACCAGCAGGCGAGCTTGGACAGGGGGAGAATGGAACACTGAAGCTTTCTTT	CATSRRAWTGGEWNTEAFF
-	TRBJ2-1	TRBD1	TRBV6-4	TGTGCCAGCAGTGAGGGACAGGGGGCTCCCCATGAGCAGTTCTTC	CASSEGQGAPHEQFF
-	TRBJ2-1	-	TRBV6-5	TGTGCCAGCAGTTTAGATAATCCCGGTTACAATGAGCAGTTCTTC	CASSLDNPGYNEQFF
-	TRBJ2-7	-	TRBV30	TGTGCCTGGGAAGGCTCACGAAGCTCCTACGAGCAGTACTTC	CAWEGSRSSYEQYF
-	TRBJ2-1	TRBD2	TRBV4-2	TGTGCCAGCAGCCAGCTAGCGGGGGTCGTCAATGAGCAGTTCTTC	CASSQLAGVVNEQFF
-	TRBJ1-2	-	TRBV13	TGTGCCAGCAGCTTAGGCCTAGGTTATGGCTACACCTTC	CASSLGLGYGYTF
-	TRBJ2-3	TRBD1	TRBV5-8	TGTGCCAGCAGCTTAGGTGATGGACAGGGCAGTACGGATACGCAGTATTTT	CASSLGDGQGSTDTQYF
-	TRBJ1-3	TRBD1	TRBV4-1	TGCGCCAGCAGCCCCCGAAGGGACAGTGGAAACACCATATATTTT	CASSPRRDSGNTIYF
-	TRBJ2-7	-	TRBV30	TGTGCCTGGAATTGGGAGGGACACGAGTCCTACGAGCAGTACTTC	CAWNWEGHESYEQYF
-	TRBJ2-1	-	TRBV7-8	TGTGCCAGCAGCCACGAACGGGGCTACACCTACAATGAGCAGTTCTTC	CASSHERGYTYNEQFF
-	TRBJ2-7	TRBD1	TRBV6-5	TGTGCCAGCAGTCCGGGACAGTCCTACGAGCAGTACTTC	CASSPGQSYEQYF
-	TRBJ2-2	-	TRBV7-2	TGTGCCAGCAGCCCCCACACGCCAGGCGCGAACACCGGGGAGCTGTTTTTT	CASSPHTPGANTGELFF
-	TRBJ1-5	-	TRBV5-6	TGTGCCAGCAGCTTCCCGACAAGGGGCGCCGACCTTAGCAATCAGCCCCAGCATTTT	CASSFPTRGADLSNQPQHF
once	TRBJ2-7	-	TRBV9	TGTGCCAGCAGCCCCTATTTGTCTCTCGACGAGCAGTACTTC	CASSPYLSLDEQYF
-	TRBJ1-1	TRBD1	TRBV4-3	TGCGCCAGCAGCCAAGATAGGACAGGGGGGTGGACTGAAGCTTTCTTT	CASSQDRTGGWTEAFF
-	TRBJ2-1	TRBD1	TRBV6-5	TGTGCCAGCAGTTCCTGGACAGGCGATGAGCAGTTCTTC	CASSSWTGDEQFF
-	TRBJ2-1	TRBD1	TRBV7-9	TGTGCCAGCAGCCAGGGGGATGAGCAGTTCTTC	CASSQGDEQFF
-	TRBJ2-7	TRBD1	TRBV6-6	TGTGCCAGCAGTTTTGGGACAGGGGTCTACGAGCAGTACTTC	CASSFGTGVYEQYF
once	TRBJ2-1	-	TRBV18	TGTGCCAGCTCACTCGGGCTGAGTAACTACAATGAGCAGTTCTTC	CASSLGLSNYNEQFF
-	TRBJ2-1	-	TRBV7-9	TGTGCCAGCAGCTTAAAACACGGCTCCTACAATGAGCAGTTCTTC	CASSLKHGSYNEQFF
-	TRBJ1-6	-	TRBV27	TGTGCCAGCAGTTCCGGACAGTTTAATTCACCCCTCCACTTT	CASSSGQFNSPLHF
-	TRBJ1-1	TRBD1	TRBV23-1	TGCGCCAGCAGTCTAATCGTGGCAGGGGGCGGCTCGAACACTGAAGCTTTCTTT	CASSLIVAGGGSNTEAFF
-	TRBJ2-5	-	TRBV2	TGTGCCAGCAGTGATGGCCTACTAGAGATAGAGACCCAGTACTTC	CASSDGLLEIETQYF
-	TRBJ2-7	-	TRBV2	TGTGCCAGCAGAAAAACAGGGAGGATCTACGAGCAGTACTTC	CASRKTGRIYEQYF
-	TRBJ1-1	-	TRBV11-2	TGTGCCAGCAGCCTCGTACAGGGGAACACTGAAGCTTTCTTT	CASSLVQGNTEAFF
-	TRBJ2-1	-	TRBV6-5	TGTGCCAGCAGGCCCGTCAGACTAGTGGACAATGAGCAGCTCTTC	CASRPVRLVDNEQLF
-	TRBJ2-1	TRBD1	TRBV13	TGTGCCAGCAGCTTAGGGTCGACAGGGGAAGAGTTCTTC	CASSLGSTGEEFF
once	TRBJ2-5	TRBD2	TRBV7-9	TGTGCCAGCAGCTCAGGCAGCGGGGGGTACCAAGGGACCCAGTACTTC	CASSSGSGGYQGTQYF
-	TRBJ2-5	TRBD1	TRBV5-1	TGCGCCAGCAGCCCAGGACAGGGACCAAAGACCCAGTACTTC	CASSPGQGPKTQYF